This T cell receptor beta chain was recorded in a study of T cell changes during pregnancy in multiple sclerosis. Assay used: immunoSEQ multiplex PCR; TCRdb lists only in-frame clones, some missing. The data hold about 36,000 clones, with 85% to 95% observed a single time. V gave up 2 bases and J gave up 3 bases, with 11 bases separating them. This CDR3 region has 15 residues. Germline CDR1 reads MNHNY; CDR2 reads SVGAGI (reference sequence). This clonotype was sampled from a female donor with multiple sclerosis, enrolled in a pregnancy study. The chain recombines TRBV6-6 with TRBJ1-5; tentatively, D is TRBD1 (6 bases). This material consisted of CD4+ T cells from peripheral blood mononuclear cells, taken in the first trimester of pregnancy. The CDR3 loop reads CASSYPQGLNQPQHF. In DNA form, the CDR3 reads TGTGCCAGCAGTTACCCGCAGGGGCTCAATCAGCCCCAGCATTTT.